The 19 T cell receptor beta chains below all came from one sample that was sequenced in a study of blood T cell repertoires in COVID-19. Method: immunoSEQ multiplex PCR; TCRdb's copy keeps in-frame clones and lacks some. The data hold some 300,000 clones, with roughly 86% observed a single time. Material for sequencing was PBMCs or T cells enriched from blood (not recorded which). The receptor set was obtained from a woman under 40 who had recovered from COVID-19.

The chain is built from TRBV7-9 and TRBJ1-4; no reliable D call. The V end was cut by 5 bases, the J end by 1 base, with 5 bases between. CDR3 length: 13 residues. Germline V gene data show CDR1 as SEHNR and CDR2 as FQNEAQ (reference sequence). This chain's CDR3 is CASSPLTNEKLFF. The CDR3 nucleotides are TGTGCCAGCAGCCCCTTAACTAATGAAAAACTGTTTTTT.

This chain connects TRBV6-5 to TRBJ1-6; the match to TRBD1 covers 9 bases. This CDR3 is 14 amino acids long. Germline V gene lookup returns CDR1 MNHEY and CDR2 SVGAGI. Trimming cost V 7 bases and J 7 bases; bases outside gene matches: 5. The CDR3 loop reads CASKTGTGNSPLHF. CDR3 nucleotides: TGTGCCAGCAAGACCGGGACAGGGAATTCACCCCTCCACTTT.

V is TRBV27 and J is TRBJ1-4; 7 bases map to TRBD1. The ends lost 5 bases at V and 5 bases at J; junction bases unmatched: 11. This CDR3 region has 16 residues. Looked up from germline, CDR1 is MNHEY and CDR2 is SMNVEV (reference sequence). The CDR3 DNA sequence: TGTGCCAGCAGTCTCGACCGGGACAGCCAGAATGAAAAACTGTTTTTT. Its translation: CASSLDRDSQNEKLFF.

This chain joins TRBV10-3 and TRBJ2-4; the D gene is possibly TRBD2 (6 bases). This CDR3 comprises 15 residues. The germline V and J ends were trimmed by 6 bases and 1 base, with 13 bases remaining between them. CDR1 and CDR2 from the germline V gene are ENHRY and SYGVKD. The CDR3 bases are TGTGCCATCAGCCTAGCCGGAGGGGCCAAAAACATTCAGTACTTC. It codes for CAISLAGGAKNIQYF.

The CDR3 protein is CATNLLANDYNEQFF. The CDR3 DNA sequence: TGTGCCACAAACCTACTAGCGAACGACTACAATGAGCAGTTCTTC. The chain uses TRBV14 and TRBJ2-1; 7 nucleotides match TRBD2. Germline CDR1 reads SGHDN; CDR2 reads FVKESK. This CDR3 contains 15 residues. The J segment lost 3 bases and the V segment lost 10 bases, leaving 12 bases of the junction unmatched.

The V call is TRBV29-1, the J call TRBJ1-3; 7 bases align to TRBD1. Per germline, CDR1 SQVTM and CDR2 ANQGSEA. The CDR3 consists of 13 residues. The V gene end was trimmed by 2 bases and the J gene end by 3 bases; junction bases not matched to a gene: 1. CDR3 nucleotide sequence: TGCAGCGTTGAATGGGACAGTGGAAACACCATATATTTT. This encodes CSVEWDSGNTIYF.

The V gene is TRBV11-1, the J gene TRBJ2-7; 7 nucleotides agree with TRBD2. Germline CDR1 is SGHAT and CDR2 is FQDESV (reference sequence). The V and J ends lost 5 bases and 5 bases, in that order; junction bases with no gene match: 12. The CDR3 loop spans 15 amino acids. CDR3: CASSPGRGDVDEQYF. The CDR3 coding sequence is TGTGCCAGCAGCCCCGGACGGGGGGATGTCGACGAGCAGTACTTC. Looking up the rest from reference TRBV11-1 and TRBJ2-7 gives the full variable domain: EAEVAQSPRYKITEKSQAVAFWCDPISGHATLYWYRQILGQGPELLVQFQDESVVDDSQLPKDRFSAERLKGVDSTLKIQPAELGDSAMYLCASSPGRGDVDEQYFGPGTRLTVT.

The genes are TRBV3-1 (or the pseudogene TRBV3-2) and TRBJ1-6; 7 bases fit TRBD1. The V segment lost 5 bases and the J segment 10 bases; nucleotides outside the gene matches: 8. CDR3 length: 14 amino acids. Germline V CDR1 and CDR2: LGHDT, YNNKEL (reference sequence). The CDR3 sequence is CASSFTGVGSPLHF. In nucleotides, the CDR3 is TGTGCCAGCAGCTTCACAGGGGTAGGATCACCCCTCCACTTT.

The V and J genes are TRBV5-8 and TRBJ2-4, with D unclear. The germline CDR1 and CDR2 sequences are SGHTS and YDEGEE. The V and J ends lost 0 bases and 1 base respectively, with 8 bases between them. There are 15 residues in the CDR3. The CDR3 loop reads CASSLVPLAKNIQYF. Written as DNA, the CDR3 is TGTGCCAGCAGCTTGGTTCCCCTTGCCAAAAACATTCAGTACTTC.

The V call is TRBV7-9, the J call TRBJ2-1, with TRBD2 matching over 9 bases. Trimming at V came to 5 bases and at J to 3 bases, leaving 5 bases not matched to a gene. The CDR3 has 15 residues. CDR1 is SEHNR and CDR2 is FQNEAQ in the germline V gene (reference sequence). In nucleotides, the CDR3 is TGTGCCAGCAGCCTTAGCGGGAGTTACTACAATGAGCAGTTCTTC. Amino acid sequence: CASSLSGSYYNEQFF.

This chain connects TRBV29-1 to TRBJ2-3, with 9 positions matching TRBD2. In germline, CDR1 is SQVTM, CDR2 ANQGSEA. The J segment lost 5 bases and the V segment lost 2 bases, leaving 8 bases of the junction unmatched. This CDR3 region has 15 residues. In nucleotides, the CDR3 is TGCAGCGTTGAAACTGGGACTAGCAAGGGAGATACGCAGTATTTT. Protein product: CSVETGTSKGDTQYF.

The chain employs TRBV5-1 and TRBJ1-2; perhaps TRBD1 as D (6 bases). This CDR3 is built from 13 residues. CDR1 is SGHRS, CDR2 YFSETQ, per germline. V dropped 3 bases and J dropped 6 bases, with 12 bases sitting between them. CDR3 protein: CASSSGVRNGYTF. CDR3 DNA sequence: TGCGCCAGCAGCTCAGGGGTTCGGAATGGCTACACCTTC. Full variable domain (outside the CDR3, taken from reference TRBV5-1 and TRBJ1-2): KAGVTQTPRYLIKTRGQQVTLSCSPISGHRSVSWYQQTPGQGLQFLFEYFSETQRNKGNFPGRFSGRQFSNSRSEMNVSTLELGDSALYLCASSSGVRNGYTFGSGTRLTVV.

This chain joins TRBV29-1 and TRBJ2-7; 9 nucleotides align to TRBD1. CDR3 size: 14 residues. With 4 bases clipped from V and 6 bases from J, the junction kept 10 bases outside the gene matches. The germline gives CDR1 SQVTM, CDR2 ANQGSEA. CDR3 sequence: CSVVHRDRESEQYF. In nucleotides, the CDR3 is TGCAGCGTTGTTCACCGGGACAGGGAAAGCGAGCAGTACTTC.

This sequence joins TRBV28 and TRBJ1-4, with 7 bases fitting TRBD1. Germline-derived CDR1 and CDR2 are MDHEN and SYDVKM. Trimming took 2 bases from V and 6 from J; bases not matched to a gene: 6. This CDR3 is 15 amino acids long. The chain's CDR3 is CASSLGGRGDEKLFF. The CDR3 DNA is TGTGCCAGCAGTTTAGGGGGCAGGGGGGATGAAAAACTGTTTTTT.

The CDR3 DNA is TGCGCCAGCAGCTTGGGGGTCAGGGGAATATCCCAAGCTTTCTTT. Protein: CASSLGVRGISQAFF. V and J are TRBV5-1 and TRBJ1-1; D is perhaps TRBD1 (6 bases). Germline lookup yields CDR1 SGHRS and CDR2 YFSETQ. This CDR3 spans 15 amino acids. V gave up 0 bases and J gave up 9 bases, with 18 bases separating them.

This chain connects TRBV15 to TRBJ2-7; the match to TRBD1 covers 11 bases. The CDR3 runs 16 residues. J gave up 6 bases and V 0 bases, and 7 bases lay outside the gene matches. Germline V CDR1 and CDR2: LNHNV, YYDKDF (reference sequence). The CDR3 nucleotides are TGTGCCACCAGCAGAGAGTCGGACAGGGGGCCCTCCGAGCAGTACTTC. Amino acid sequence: CATSRESDRGPSEQYF.

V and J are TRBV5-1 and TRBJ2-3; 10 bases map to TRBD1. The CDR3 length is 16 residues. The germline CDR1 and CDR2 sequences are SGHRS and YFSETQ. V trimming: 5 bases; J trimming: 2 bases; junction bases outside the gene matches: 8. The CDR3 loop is CASSTFGTGVTDTQYF. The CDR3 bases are TGCGCCAGCAGTACTTTCGGGACAGGGGTCACAGATACGCAGTATTTT.

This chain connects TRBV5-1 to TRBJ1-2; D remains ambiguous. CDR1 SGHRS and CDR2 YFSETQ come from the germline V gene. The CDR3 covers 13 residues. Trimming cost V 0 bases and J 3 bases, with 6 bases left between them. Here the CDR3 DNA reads TGCGCCAGCAGCTTGGCCGAGGACTATGGCTACACCTTC. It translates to CASSLAEDYGYTF.

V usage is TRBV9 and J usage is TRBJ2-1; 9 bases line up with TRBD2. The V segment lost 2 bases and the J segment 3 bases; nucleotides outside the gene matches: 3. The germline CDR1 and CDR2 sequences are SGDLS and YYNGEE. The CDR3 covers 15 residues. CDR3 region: CASSVLTSGYNEQFF. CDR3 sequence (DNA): TGTGCCAGCAGCGTTTTGACTAGCGGCTACAATGAGCAGTTCTTC. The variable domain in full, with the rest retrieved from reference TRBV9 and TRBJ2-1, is DSGVTQTPKHLITATGQRVTLRCSPRSGDLSVYWYQQSLDQGLQFLIQYYNGEERAKGNILERFSAQQFPDLHSELNLSSLELGDSALYFCASSVLTSGYNEQFFGPGTRLTVL.